This TCR beta chain came from a study of cytomegalovirus exposure and HLA in healthy donors. Study information: The same platform as the roughly 700 first-cohort repertoires was used for the 90 to 150 validation repertoires, a later analysis reported. Findings and caveats of the study: Cytomegalovirus-associated status was assigned to about 180 TCR beta chains. According to reports, the classifier identified cytomegalovirus status with high specificity and sensitivity.

Produced via immunoSEQ multiplex PCR; TCRdb's table is partial and in-frame only. The sample shows over 200,000 clones, just over 85% of them seen only once. There are 14 residues in the CDR3. Deletions cut 4 bases from V and 6 bases from J, with 16 bases between. The germline V gene has CDR1 KGHSH and CDR2 LQKENI. This clone was seen once. The target antigen is unknown. This rearrangement joins TRBV18 to TRBJ2-7, with D maybe TRBD1 (7 bases). This sequence originates from a woman aged 18-29 years in good health and CMV-seronegative. Source material: PBMCs. The DNA for the CDR3 is TGTGCCAGCTCACGAAACAGGGGAGGTCCCGAGCAGTACTTC. This encodes CASSRNRGGPEQYF.